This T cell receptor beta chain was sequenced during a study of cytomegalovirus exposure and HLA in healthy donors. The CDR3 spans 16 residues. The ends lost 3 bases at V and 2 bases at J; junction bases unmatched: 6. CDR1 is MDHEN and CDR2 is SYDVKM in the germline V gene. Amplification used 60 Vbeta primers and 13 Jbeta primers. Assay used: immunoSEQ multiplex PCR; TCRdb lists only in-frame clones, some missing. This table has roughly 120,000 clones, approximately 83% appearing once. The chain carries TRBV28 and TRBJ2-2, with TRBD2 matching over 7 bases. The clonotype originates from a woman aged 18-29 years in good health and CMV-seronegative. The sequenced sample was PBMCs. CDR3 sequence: CASSFGRGVNTGELFF. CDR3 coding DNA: TGTGCCAGCAGTTTTGGACGGGGGGTAAACACCGGGGAGCTGTTTTTT.